This T cell receptor delta chain was sequenced in a study of Vδ1+ human thymocytes. RNA was extracted from the cells and then reverse transcribed. The CDR3 regions were amplified by multiplex PCR from V-gene primers to a constant-region primer. TCRdb re-called the multiplex PCR reads with CATT. The sample includes 20,000 to 25,000 delta-chain clones, about 8% of them seen just once. CDR1 TSWWSYY and CDR2 QGS come from the germline V gene. The ends lost 2 bases at V and 1 base at J; junction bases unmatched: 21. The length of the CDR3 is 21 residues. As regards this clone: Antigen: not known.

Thymocytes were sorted as CD3+ TCRVdelta1+ TCRVdelta2- after alphabeta T cell depletion. Study-level points and caveats: Approximately 19% of thymic delta-chain sequences were Vdelta2, with few Vdelta3, unlike blood Vdelta1+ controls. Thymic TRG and TRD repertoires appeared highly polyclonal, with Gaussian CDR3 length distributions.

This TCR derives from a child under two years old who had congenital heart surgery. This chain connects TRDV1 to TRDJ1; 8 nucleotides agree with TRDD3. The specimen was Vdelta1+ gamma-delta thymocytes from the thymus. Sample subset: FACS-sorted CD3+ TCRalphabeta- TCRVdelta1+ TCRVdelta2- thymocytes. The CDR3 sequence is CALGEGCHTFVLGVSTDKLIF. As DNA, the CDR3 is TGTGCTCTTGGGGAAGGTTGTCACACCTTTGTACTGGGGGTTAGCACCGATAAACTCATCTTT.